This T cell receptor (beta chain) appears in the sequencing data of a study of cytomegalovirus exposure and HLA in healthy donors. Broader study findings: In a later analysis, at a false discovery rate of 0.05, 15,000 to 20,000 TCR beta sequences were associated with HLA alleles. Being indistinguishable, some V segments were excluded, TRBV6-2 and TRBV6-3 among them.

As regards this clone: Its antigen is not known.

Nominally healthy donors were sampled, though unrecorded immune exposures were likely. The CDR3 consists of 15 residues. V lost 0 bases and J 6 bases, leaving 14 bases between the germline ends. Germline-derived CDR1 and CDR2 are SGHRS and YFSETQ. PCR involved 60 Vbeta and 13 Jbeta primers. Measured with immunoSEQ multiplex PCR; TCRdb has only the in-frame clones, and not every one. The table includes 150,000 to 200,000 clones, 75% to 85% detected once. The sample was PBMCs. The TCR sequence derives from a woman between 45 and 60 years old in good health and CMV-seropositive. J is TRBJ2-3 and V is TRBV5-1, with D perhaps TRBD2 (6 bases). The DNA of the CDR3 is TGCGCCAGCAGCTTGGTAGCGGCCCTCACCGATACGCAGTATTTT. Translated, it gives CASSLVAALTDTQYF. The full variable domain, completed using reference TRBV5-1 and TRBJ2-3, is KAGVTQTPRYLIKTRGQQVTLSCSPISGHRSVSWYQQTPGQGLQFLFEYFSETQRNKGNFPGRFSGRQFSNSRSEMNVSTLELGDSALYLCASSLVAALTDTQYFGPGTRLTVL.